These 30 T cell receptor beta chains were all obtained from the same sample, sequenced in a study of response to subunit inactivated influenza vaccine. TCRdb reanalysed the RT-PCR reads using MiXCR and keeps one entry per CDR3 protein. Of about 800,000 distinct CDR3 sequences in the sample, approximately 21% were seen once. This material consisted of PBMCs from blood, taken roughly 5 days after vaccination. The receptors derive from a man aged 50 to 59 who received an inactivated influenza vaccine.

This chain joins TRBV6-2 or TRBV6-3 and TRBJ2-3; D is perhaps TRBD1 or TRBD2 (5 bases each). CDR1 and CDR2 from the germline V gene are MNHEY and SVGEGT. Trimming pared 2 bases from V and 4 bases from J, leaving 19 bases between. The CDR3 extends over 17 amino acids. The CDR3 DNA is TGTGCCAGCAGTTACGGTAGGGCAGGGAGTAGTGCAGATACGCAGTATTTT. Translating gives CASSYGRAGSSADTQYF.

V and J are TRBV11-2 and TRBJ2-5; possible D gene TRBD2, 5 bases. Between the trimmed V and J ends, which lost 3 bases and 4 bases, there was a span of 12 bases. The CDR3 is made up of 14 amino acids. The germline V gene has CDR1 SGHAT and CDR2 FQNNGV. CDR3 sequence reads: CASSFTTRSETQYF. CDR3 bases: TGTGCCAGCAGCTTCACTACTAGGTCAGAGACCCAGTACTTC.

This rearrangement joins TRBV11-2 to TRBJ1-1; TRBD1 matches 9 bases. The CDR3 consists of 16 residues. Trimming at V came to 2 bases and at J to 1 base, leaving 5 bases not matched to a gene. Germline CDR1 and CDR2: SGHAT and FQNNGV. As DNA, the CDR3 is TGTGCCAGCAGCTTAAGGGCGGACAGGGGGAACACTGAAGCTTTCTTT. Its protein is CASSLRADRGNTEAFF.

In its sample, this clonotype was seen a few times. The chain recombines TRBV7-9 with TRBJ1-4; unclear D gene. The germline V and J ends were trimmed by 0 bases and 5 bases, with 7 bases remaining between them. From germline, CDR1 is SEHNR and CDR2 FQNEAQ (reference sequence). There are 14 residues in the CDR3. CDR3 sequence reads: CASSLASFNEKLFF. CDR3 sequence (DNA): TGTGCCAGCAGCTTAGCCAGCTTCAATGAAAAACTGTTTTTT.

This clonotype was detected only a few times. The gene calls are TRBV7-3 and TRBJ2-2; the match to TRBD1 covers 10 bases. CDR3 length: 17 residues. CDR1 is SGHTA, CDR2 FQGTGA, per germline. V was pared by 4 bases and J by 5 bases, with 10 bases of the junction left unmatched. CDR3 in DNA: TGTGCCAGCAGCTCCCCAGGACAGGGGGGAGGAACCGGGGAGCTGTTTTTT. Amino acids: CASSSPGQGGGTGELFF.

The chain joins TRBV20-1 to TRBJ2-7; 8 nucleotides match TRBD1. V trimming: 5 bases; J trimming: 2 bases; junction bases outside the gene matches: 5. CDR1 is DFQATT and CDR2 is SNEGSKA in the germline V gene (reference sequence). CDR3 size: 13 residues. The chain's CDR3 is CSAPRQGPYEQYF. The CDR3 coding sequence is TGCAGTGCTCCGCGACAGGGGCCCTACGAGCAGTACTTC.

Here the CDR3 DNA reads TGTGCCAGCAGCGTACTAGACCTAGGGACAGATACGCAGTATTTT. Its translation is CASSVLDLGTDTQYF. V gene TRBV9 combines with J gene TRBJ2-3; D is ambiguous. This CDR3 has 15 residues. Germline CDR1 and CDR2: SGDLS and YYNGEE. Between the trimmed V and J ends, which lost 1 base and 3 bases, there was a span of 12 bases.

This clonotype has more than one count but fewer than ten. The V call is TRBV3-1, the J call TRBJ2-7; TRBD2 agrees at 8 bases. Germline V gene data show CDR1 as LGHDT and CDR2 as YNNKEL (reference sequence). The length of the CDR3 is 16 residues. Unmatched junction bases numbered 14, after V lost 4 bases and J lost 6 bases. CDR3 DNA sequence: TGTGCCAGCAGCCCCTCGCTGTTACCGGGAGGGCGCGAGCAGTACTTC. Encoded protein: CASSPSLLPGGREQYF.

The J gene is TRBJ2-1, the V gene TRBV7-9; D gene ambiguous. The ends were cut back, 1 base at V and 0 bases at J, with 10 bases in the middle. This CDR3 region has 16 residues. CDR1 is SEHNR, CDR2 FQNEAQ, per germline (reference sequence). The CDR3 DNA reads TGTGCCAGCAGCTTAGATCCGGTAAGCTCCTACAATGAGCAGTTCTTC. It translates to CASSLDPVSSYNEQFF.

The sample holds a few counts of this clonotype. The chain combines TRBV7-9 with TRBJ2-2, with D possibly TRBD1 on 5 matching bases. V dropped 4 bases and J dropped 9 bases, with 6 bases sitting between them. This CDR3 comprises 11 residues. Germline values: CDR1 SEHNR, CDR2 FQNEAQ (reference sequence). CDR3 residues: CASSSDRELFF. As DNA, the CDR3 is TGTGCCAGCAGCTCGGACAGGGAGCTGTTTTTT.

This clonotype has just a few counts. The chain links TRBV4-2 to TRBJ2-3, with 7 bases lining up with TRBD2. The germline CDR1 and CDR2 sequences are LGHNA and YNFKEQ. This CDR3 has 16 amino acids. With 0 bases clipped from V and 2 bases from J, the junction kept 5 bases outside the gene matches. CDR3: CASSQDLAESTDTQYF. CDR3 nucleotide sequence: TGTGCCAGCAGCCAAGATCTAGCGGAGTCCACAGATACGCAGTATTTT.

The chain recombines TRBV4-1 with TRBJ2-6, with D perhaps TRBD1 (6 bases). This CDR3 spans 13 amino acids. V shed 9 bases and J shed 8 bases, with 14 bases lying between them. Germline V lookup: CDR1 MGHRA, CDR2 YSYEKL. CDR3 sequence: CASSSDSPNVLTF. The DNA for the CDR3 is TGCGCCAGTTCCTCGGACAGCCCCAACGTCCTGACTTTC.

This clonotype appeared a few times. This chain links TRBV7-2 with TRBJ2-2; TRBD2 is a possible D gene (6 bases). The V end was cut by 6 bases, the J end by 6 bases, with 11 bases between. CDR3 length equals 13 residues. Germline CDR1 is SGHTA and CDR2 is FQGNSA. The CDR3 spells CASRASASGELFF. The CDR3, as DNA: TGTGCCAGCAGAGCTAGCGCGTCCGGGGAGCTGTTTTTT. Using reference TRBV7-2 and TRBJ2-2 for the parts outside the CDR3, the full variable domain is GAGVSQSPSNKVTEKGKDVELRCDPISGHTALYWYRQSLGQGLEFLIYFQGNSAPDKSGLPSDRFSAERTGGSVSTLTIQRTQQEDSAVYLCASRASASGELFFGEGSRLTVL.

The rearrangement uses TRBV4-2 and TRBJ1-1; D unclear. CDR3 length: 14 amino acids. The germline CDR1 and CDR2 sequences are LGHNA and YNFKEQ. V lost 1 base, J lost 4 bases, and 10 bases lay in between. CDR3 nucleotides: TGTGCCAGCAGCCAAGGCTTGGCCATCACTGAAGCTTTCTTT. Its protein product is CASSQGLAITEAFF.

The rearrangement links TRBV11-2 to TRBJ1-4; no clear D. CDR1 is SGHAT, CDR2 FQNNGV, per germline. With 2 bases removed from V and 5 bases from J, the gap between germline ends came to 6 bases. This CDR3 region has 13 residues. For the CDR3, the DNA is TGTGCCAGCAGCTTATTTCCGAATGAAAAACTGTTTTTT. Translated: CASSLFPNEKLFF. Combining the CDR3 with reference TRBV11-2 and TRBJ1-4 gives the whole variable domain EAGVAQSPRYKIIEKRQSVAFWCNPISGHATLYWYQQILGQGPKLLIQFQNNGVVDDSQLPKDRFSAERLKGVDSTLKIQPAKLEDSAVYLCASSLFPNEKLFFGSGTQLSVL.

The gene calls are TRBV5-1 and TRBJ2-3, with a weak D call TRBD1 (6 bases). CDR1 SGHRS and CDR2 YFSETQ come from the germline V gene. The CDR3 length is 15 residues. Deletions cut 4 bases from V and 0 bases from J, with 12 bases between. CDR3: CASSATGLSTDTQYF. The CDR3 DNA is TGCGCCAGCAGCGCGACAGGTCTTAGCACAGATACGCAGTATTTT.

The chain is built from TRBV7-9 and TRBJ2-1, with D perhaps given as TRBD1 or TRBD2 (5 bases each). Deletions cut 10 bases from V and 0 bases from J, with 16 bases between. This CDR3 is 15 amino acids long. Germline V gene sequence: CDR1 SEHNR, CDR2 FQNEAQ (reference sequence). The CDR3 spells CATRRGASSYNEQFF. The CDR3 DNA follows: TGTGCCACCCGGAGAGGGGCGAGCTCCTACAATGAGCAGTTCTTC. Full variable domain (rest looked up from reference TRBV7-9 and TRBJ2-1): DTGVSQNPRHKITKRGQNVTFRCDPISEHNRLYWYRQTLGQGPEFLTYFQNEAQLEKSRLLSDRFSAERPKGSFSTLEIQRTEQGDSAMYLCATRRGASSYNEQFFGPGTRLTVL.

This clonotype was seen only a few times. The CDR3 sequence: CASRPGTGRPGELFF. Written as DNA, the CDR3 is TGTGCCAGCAGGCCTGGGACAGGACGACCCGGGGAGCTGTTTTTT. The chain has TRBV28 and TRBJ2-2; 8 nucleotides agree with TRBD1. CDR1 is MDHEN, CDR2 SYDVKM, per germline. CDR3 length equals 15 residues. Losses at the gene ends were 6 bases for V and 6 bases for J; bases not matched to a gene: 9.

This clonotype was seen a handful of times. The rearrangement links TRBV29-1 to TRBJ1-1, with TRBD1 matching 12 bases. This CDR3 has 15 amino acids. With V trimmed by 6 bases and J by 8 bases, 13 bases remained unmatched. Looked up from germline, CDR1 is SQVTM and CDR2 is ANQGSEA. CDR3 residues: CSVRDRGRAGEEAFF. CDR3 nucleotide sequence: TGCAGCGTCAGGGACAGGGGGCGTGCGGGCGAAGAAGCTTTCTTT. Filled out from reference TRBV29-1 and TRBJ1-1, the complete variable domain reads SAVISQKPSRDICQRGTSLTIQCQVDSQVTMMFWYRQQPGQSLTLIATANQGSEATYESGFVIDKFPISRPNLTFSTLTVSNMSPEDSSIYLCSVRDRGRAGEEAFFGQGTRLTVV.

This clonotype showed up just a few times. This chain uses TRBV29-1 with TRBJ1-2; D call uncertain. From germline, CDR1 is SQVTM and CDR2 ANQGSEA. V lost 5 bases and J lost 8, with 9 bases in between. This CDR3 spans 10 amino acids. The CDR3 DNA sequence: TGCAGCGTTCGGCAGGAGGGCTACACCTTC. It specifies CSVRQEGYTF.

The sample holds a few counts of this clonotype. The CDR3 spells CASSESPRLNTEAFF. In DNA, the CDR3 is TGTGCCAGCAGTGAGTCCCCCAGACTGAACACTGAAGCTTTCTTT. The chain joins TRBV2 to TRBJ1-1; D ambiguous. The V gene's germline CDR1 is SNHLY and CDR2 FYNNEI. Trimming removed 3 bases at V and 0 bases at J, with 11 bases between. The CDR3 consists of 15 residues.

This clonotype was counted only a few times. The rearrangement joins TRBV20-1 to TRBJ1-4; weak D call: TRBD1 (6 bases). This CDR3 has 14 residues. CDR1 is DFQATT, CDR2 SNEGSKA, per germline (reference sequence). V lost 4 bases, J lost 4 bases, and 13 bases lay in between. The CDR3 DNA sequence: TGCAGTGCTAAGGCAGGGGCTGTTAATGAAAAACTGTTTTTT. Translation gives CSAKAGAVNEKLFF.

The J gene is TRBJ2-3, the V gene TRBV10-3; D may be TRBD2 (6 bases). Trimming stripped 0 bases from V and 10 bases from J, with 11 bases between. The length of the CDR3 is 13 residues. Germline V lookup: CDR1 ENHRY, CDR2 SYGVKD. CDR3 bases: TGTGCCATCAGTGAGTCGACGCGGGGTTCGCAGTATTTT. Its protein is CAISESTRGSQYF.

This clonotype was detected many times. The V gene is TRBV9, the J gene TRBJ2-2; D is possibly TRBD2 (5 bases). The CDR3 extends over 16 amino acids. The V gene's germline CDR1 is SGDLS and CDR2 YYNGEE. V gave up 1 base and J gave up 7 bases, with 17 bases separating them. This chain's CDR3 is CASSVSNGVSIGELFF. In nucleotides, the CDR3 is TGTGCCAGCAGCGTATCTAACGGGGTCTCCATCGGGGAGCTGTTTTTT.

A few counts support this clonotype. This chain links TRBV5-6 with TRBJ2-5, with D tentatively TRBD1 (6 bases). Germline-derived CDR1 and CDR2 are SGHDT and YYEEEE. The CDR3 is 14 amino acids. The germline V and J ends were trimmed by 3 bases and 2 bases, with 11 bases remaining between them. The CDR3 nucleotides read TGTGCCAGCAGCTACCAGGGGTATCAAGAGACCCAGTACTTC. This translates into CASSYQGYQETQYF.

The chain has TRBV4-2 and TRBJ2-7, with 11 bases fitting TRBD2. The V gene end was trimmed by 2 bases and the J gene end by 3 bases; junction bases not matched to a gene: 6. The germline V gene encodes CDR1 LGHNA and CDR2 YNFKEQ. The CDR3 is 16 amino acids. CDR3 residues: CASSQYSGRAVYEQYF. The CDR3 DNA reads TGTGCCAGCAGCCAATATAGCGGGAGGGCCGTCTACGAGCAGTACTTC.

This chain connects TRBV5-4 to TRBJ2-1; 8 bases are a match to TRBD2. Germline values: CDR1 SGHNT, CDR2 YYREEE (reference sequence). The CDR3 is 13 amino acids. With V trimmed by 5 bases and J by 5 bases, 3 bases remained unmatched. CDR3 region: CASRVAGNNEQFF. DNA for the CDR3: TGTGCCAGCAGGGTAGCGGGGAACAATGAGCAGTTCTTC.

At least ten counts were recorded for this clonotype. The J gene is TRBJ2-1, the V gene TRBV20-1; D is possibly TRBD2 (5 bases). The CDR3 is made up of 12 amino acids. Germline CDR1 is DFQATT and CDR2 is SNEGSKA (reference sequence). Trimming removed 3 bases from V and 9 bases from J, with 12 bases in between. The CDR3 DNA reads TGCAGTGCTAGGGCTAGCCTCCGTGAGCAGTTCTTC. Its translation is CSARASLREQFF.

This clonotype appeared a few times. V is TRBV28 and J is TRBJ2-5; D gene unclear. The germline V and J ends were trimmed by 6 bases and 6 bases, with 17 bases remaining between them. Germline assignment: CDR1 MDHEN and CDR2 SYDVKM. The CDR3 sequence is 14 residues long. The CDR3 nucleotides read TGTGCCAGCAGGAGCGATTGGATGGGGAAGACCCAGTACTTC. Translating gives CASRSDWMGKTQYF.

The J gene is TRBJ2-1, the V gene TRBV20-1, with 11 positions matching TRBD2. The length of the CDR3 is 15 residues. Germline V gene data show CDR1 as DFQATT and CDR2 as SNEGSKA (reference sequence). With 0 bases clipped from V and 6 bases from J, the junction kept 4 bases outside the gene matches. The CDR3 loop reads CSARDIAGGPNEQFF. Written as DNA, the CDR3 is TGCAGTGCTAGAGATATAGCGGGAGGGCCCAATGAGCAGTTCTTC.